This T cell receptor (beta chain) was recorded in a study of spatial heterogeneity in lung cancer. At the level of the study: Fewer alpha-chain than beta-chain sequences were consistently detected.

The CDR3 consists of 12 residues. Germline loops: CDR1 DFQATT, CDR2 SNEGSKA (reference sequence). Between the trimmed V and J ends, which lost 3 bases and 2 bases, there was a span of 5 bases. Study-wide findings and caveats: Whereas they appeared in blood less at follow-up, ubiquitous expanded tumor TCRs appeared there more at resection.

This sample's time point: sample taken at primary tumor resection. Whole RNA, which was extracted from tumor, nontumor lung tissue or frozen PBMC, was sequenced without any cell sorting. The donors, around 72 patients with untreated early-stage non-small cell lung cancer, provided the samples. There are a few counts of this clonotype. Its matching antigen is unknown. TCRdb itself ran the 5' RACE reads through MiXCR, one entry per CDR3 protein. The sample records 90,000 to 95,000 distinct CDR3 sequences, approximately 12% being singletons. This TCR derives from a male donor with early-stage non-small cell lung cancer. The sequenced sample was PBMCs, obtained at surgery. The chain combines TRBV20-1 with TRBJ1-5; D not certain. The CDR3 loop reads CSASSGNQPQHF. The CDR3 DNA reads as TGCAGTGCTAGTTCAGGCAATCAGCCCCAGCATTTT.